This TCR beta chain was profiled in a study of blood T cell repertoires in COVID-19. The CDR3 runs 15 residues. Unmatched junction bases numbered 8, after V lost 4 bases and J lost 9 bases. Germline CDR1 is SGHRS and CDR2 is YFSETQ. The authors' processing: Reference gene primer amplification gave nucleated cell count estimates. Assay: immunoSEQ multiplex PCR; the TCRdb copy retains only in-frame clones and omits some. D and trimming come from the DNA, and the V and J calls and clone size come from that table. Found here are around 80,000 clones, over 65% of them singletons; the top ten hold over 5.5%.

Sequencing used peripheral blood. The chain recombines TRBV5-1 with TRBJ2-1, with 12 bases lining up with TRBD2. The receptor was derived from a man aged 45 to 65 with active or convalescent COVID-19. The CDR3 bases are TGCGCCAGCAGCCCCCTAGCGGGGGGGCCTGTTGAGCAGTTCTTC. The encoded protein is CASSPLAGGPVEQFF. The variable domain in full, completed from reference TRBV5-1 and TRBJ2-1, reads KAGVTQTPRYLIKTRGQQVTLSCSPISGHRSVSWYQQTPGQGLQFLFEYFSETQRNKGNFPGRFSGRQFSNSRSEMNVSTLELGDSALYLCASSPLAGGPVEQFFGPGTRLTVL.